This is a list of T cell receptor beta chains from one sample in a study of control samples from healthy donors and cancer patients. Some clones are missing from TCRdb's copy, which holds only in-frame ones; the method was immunoSEQ multiplex PCR. The sample shows 90,000 to 150,000 clones, approximately 90% of them seen only once. The sample consisted of blood. These receptors all come from a woman between 18 and 29 years old in good health. Both conserved end residues are part of each CDR3. The D gene is left open where the match is weak. Only some rows state a clone size, as once, few, many or a class for expanded clones.

CDR3 protein | CDR3 DNA | clone size | V gene | D gene | J gene
CASSQGLGQGAGELFF | TGTGCCAGCAGCCAGGGATTAGGACAGGGGGCCGGGGAGCTGTTTTTT | NA | TRBV7-3 | TRBD1 | TRBJ2-2
CASSPRLTVGTNNSPLHF | TGTGCCAGCAGCCCCCGATTAACGGTCGGGACAAATAATTCACCCCTCCACTTT | NA | TRBV4-2 | NA | TRBJ1-6
CASSLRTGWGDIQYF | TGCGCCAGCAGCTTGCGCACAGGGTGGGGGGACATTCAGTACTTC | NA | TRBV5-1 | NA | TRBJ2-4
CASSVAPGGYYNEQFF | TGTGCCAGCAGCGTAGCCCCGGGAGGGTACTACAATGAGCAGTTCTTC | NA | TRBV9 | TRBD2 | TRBJ2-1
CASSVLPGSNEQFF | TGTGCCAGCAGCGTACTGCCGGGATCCAATGAGCAGTTCTTC | NA | TRBV9 | NA | TRBJ2-1
CASSQDGTGVILPSYEQYF | TGTGCCAGCAGCCAAGATGGGACAGGGGTAATTCTGCCTTCCTACGAGCAGTACTTC | NA | TRBV3-1/TRBV3-2 | TRBD1 | TRBJ2-7
CASSYRGGYTF | TGTGCCAGCAGTTACAGGGGTGGCTACACCTTC | NA | TRBV12-3/TRBV12-4 | TRBD1 | TRBJ1-2
CASSLNKRAGGLSNEQFF | TGCGCCAGCAGCTTGAATAAACGAGCGGGGGGGCTTTCCAATGAGCAGTTCTTC | NA | TRBV5-1 | TRBD2 | TRBJ2-1
CSAFDSSYTF | TGCAGTGCTTTCGACAGTTCCTACACCTTC | NA | TRBV20-1 | NA | TRBJ1-2
CASSIGAETQYF | TGTGCCAGTAGTATAGGTGCGGAGACCCAGTACTTC | NA | TRBV19 | NA | TRBJ2-5
CATSRDWGTSDYEQYF | TGTGCCACCAGCAGAGATTGGGGGACTAGCGACTACGAGCAGTACTTC | NA | TRBV15 | TRBD2 | TRBJ2-7
CASSPADSVTDYGYTF | TGTGCCAGCAGCCCGGCGGACAGCGTAACGGACTATGGCTACACCTTC | NA | TRBV5-8 | NA | TRBJ1-2
CASSFAGTGVEKLFF | TGTGCCAGCAGCTTTGCCGGGACAGGGGTCGAAAAACTGTTTTTT | NA | TRBV7-2 | TRBD1 | TRBJ1-4
CASSQDQGAQSPLHF | TGTGCCAGCAGCCAAGATCAGGGGGCTCAGTCACCCCTCCACTTT | few | TRBV4-2 | TRBD1 | TRBJ1-6
CASSYSPSGGKDTQYF | TGTGCCAGCAGTTACTCACCCAGCGGGGGGAAAGATACGCAGTATTTT | NA | TRBV6-5 | TRBD2 | TRBJ2-3
CSASFRTEAFF | TGCAGTGCTAGTTTTCGCACTGAAGCTTTCTTT | NA | TRBV20-1 | NA | TRBJ1-1
CASSGAINSPLHF | TGTGCCAGTAGCGGGGCTATTAATTCACCCCTCCACTTT | NA | TRBV19 | NA | TRBJ1-6
CASRGYDGTEAFF | TGTGCCAGCAGGGGCTATGATGGCACTGAAGCTTTCTTT | NA | TRBV6-5 | NA | TRBJ1-1
CASSLPAGGYGYTF | TGTGCCAGCAGCCTACCGGCAGGCGGGTATGGCTACACCTTC | NA | TRBV28 | NA | TRBJ1-2
CASSNLITGELFF | TGTGCCAGCAGTAATCTCATCACCGGGGAGCTGTTTTTT | few | TRBV6-6 | NA | TRBJ2-2
CASSSKTGGRTEAFF | TGTGCCAGCAGCTCTAAGACAGGGGGGAGAACTGAAGCTTTCTTT | NA | TRBV5-4 | TRBD1 | TRBJ1-1
CASSTYYEQYF | TGTGCCAGCAGCACCTACTACGAGCAGTACTTC | NA | TRBV7-2 | NA | TRBJ2-7
CASSLGTDTQYF | TGTGCCAGCAGTCTCGGGACAGATACGCAGTATTTT | NA | TRBV27 | NA | TRBJ2-3
CASRLGQDEKLFF | TGTGCCAGCAGGTTAGGACAGGATGAAAAACTGTTTTTT | NA | TRBV6-5 | TRBD1 | TRBJ1-4
CASSPRGQLTTGELFF | TGTGCCAGCAGCCCCAGAGGTCAGCTAACCACCGGGGAGCTGTTTTTT | NA | TRBV9 | NA | TRBJ2-2
CASRARGLVYEQYF | TGTGCCAGCAGGGCCCGGGGACTAGTATACGAGCAGTACTTC | NA | TRBV27 | TRBD2 | TRBJ2-7
CASSEGGRGKGYEQYF | TGTGCCAGCAGTGAAGGAGGGCGGGGGAAGGGCTACGAGCAGTACTTC | NA | TRBV6-1 | TRBD2 | TRBJ2-7
CASSFRIDSSNQPQHF | TGTGCCAGCAGCTTCCGTATCGATTCGAGCAATCAGCCCCAGCATTTT | NA | TRBV5-8 | NA | TRBJ1-5
CSVGRGSTDTQYF | TGCAGCGTTGGACGGGGGAGCACAGATACGCAGTATTTT | NA | TRBV29-1 | NA | TRBJ2-3
CASSQVHSQNTEAFF | TGCGCCAGCAGCCAAGTGCACAGCCAGAACACTGAAGCTTTCTTT | NA | TRBV4-3 | NA | TRBJ1-1
CASSPRPTDNNYGYTF | TGTGCCAGCTCACCACGGCCTACGGACAATAACTATGGCTACACCTTC | NA | TRBV18 | NA | TRBJ1-2
CASSPGTAQSGANVLTF | TGTGCCAGCTCACCGGGGACAGCACAGTCTGGGGCCAACGTCCTGACTTTC | once | TRBV18 | TRBD1 | TRBJ2-6
CASSLFPGVYNEQFF | TGTGCCAGCAGTTTATTCCCAGGGGTATACAATGAGCAGTTCTTC | NA | TRBV27 | NA | TRBJ2-1
CASSRKLAGVMVNEQFF | TGTGCCAGCAGCCGGAAATTAGCGGGAGTAATGGTGAATGAGCAGTTCTTC | NA | TRBV5-4 | TRBD2 | TRBJ2-1
CASSQDRAGSDAAANEQFF | TGCGCCAGCAGCCAAGATCGGGCGGGATCGGACGCGGCGGCCAATGAGCAGTTCTTC | NA | TRBV4-3 | NA | TRBJ2-1
CASSLQGANTEAFF | TGTGCCAGCAGCCTCCAGGGGGCGAACACTGAAGCTTTCTTT | NA | TRBV7-9 | TRBD1 | TRBJ1-1
CASSFGPDRATYEQYF | TGTGCCAGCAGTTTCGGTCCTGACAGGGCGACCTACGAGCAGTACTTC | NA | TRBV6-2/TRBV6-3 | TRBD1 | TRBJ2-7
CASGYRTYEQYF | TGTGCCAGCGGGTACAGGACTTACGAGCAGTACTTC | NA | TRBV2 | NA | TRBJ2-7
CASSSAGVAKNIQYF | TGCGCCAGCAGCTCAGCGGGGGTAGCCAAAAACATTCAGTACTTC | NA | TRBV5-1 | TRBD2 | TRBJ2-4
CASSELAGVSSDTQYF | TGCGCCAGCAGTGAGCTAGCGGGGGTGTCATCAGATACGCAGTATTTT | NA | TRBV10-2 | TRBD2 | TRBJ2-3
CAWRDLALGPSNEQFF | TGTGCCTGGAGGGATCTAGCGCTTGGGCCAAGCAATGAGCAGTTCTTC | NA | TRBV30 | NA | TRBJ2-1
CATRPRGSPTDTQYF | TGTGCCACCAGACCTAGGGGGTCCCCCACAGATACGCAGTATTTT | NA | TRBV24-1 | NA | TRBJ2-3
CASSPSLYEQYF | TGTGCCAGCAGCCCTAGCCTTTACGAGCAGTACTTC | NA | TRBV7-8 | NA | TRBJ2-7
CSVGGQGVYNEQFF | TGCAGCGTTGGGGGGCAGGGGGTCTACAATGAGCAGTTCTTC | NA | TRBV29-1 | TRBD1 | TRBJ2-1
CASSQKAPGQGVCRNYGYTF | TGTGCCAGCAGCCAAAAGGCCCCAGGACAGGGAGTTTGTAGAAACTATGGCTACACCTTC | once | TRBV3-1/TRBV3-2 | TRBD1 | TRBJ1-2
CASSEASISPYEQYF | TGTGCCAGCAGTGAAGCGTCGATTAGCCCCTACGAGCAGTACTTC | few | TRBV6-1 | NA | TRBJ2-7
CASSYSTRWQGAHNEQFF | TGTGCCAGCAGTTACTCAACGCGTTGGCAGGGGGCCCACAATGAGCAGTTCTTC | NA | TRBV6-2/TRBV6-3 | TRBD1 | TRBJ2-1
CASSSGRTGRNYGYTF | TGTGCCAGCAGCTCCGGCCGGACAGGGAGAAACTATGGCTACACCTTC | NA | TRBV7-2 | TRBD1 | TRBJ1-2
CASRLSRSSEQYF | TGTGCCAGCAGATTATCGAGATCCTCCGAGCAGTACTTC | NA | TRBV7-2 | NA | TRBJ2-7